These T cell receptor beta chains were read from a single sample in a study of shared clonotypes between healthy human individuals. Sequencing used immunoSEQ multiplex PCR; TCRdb keeps in-frame clones, though not all of them. The table has more than 2,000,000 clones, about 92% seen once; the top ten hold more than 0.12%. The sequenced sample consisted of naive CD4+ T cells sorted from blood. These TCRs come from a man aged 18 to 30 in good health. Each CDR3 is given with its conserved first and last residue.

TRBJ2-1 | TRBV5-3 | CARSPPADDEQFF
TRBJ1-1 | TRBV28 | CASSLRTANTEAFF
TRBJ1-1 | TRBV28 | CASSSGQGSAAFF
TRBJ1-2 | TRBV4-1 | CASSQAQGVVGYGYTF
TRBJ1-1 | TRBV19 | CASSISWAVNTEAFF
TRBJ1-2 | TRBV28 | CASSKYPDYGYTF
TRBJ1-1 | TRBV11-2 | CASSLGGTYTEAFF
TRBJ1-1 | TRBV7-9 | CASSLDRGYTEAFF
TRBJ1-6 | TRBV19 | CASSESGQGSSPLHF
TRBJ1-6 | TRBV5-8 | CASADPGTPGPLHF
TRBJ1-1 | TRBV6-5 | CASSYSMGNTEAFF
TRBJ2-2 | TRBV6-6 | CASSYLGHPGELFF
TRBJ1-6 | TRBV19 | CASSLGTGNSPLHF
TRBJ1-1 | TRBV19 | CASSSSGEANTEAFF
TRBJ1-2 | TRBV25-1 | CASSVGVVGGYTF
TRBJ1-2 | TRBV6-5 | CASSYARESNYGYTF
TRBJ1-6 | TRBV6-5 | CASSPGQAMNSPLHF
TRBJ1-1 | TRBV6-1 | CASNAGMNTEAFF
TRBJ1-6 | TRBV30 | CAWTKITGGTDNSPLHF
TRBJ1-1 | TRBV30 | CAWSRVENTEAFF
TRBJ2-7 | TRBV6-1 | CASSEGPGDEQYF
TRBJ2-7 | TRBV10-3 | CAISPSGLAGYEQYF
TRBJ1-4 | TRBV2 | CASRTGGGEKLFF
TRBJ2-2 | TRBV9 | CASSGWVAGELFF
TRBJ1-2 | TRBV2 | CASSARAGYTF
TRBJ2-5 | TRBV15 | CATSRGQETQYF
TRBJ2-5 | TRBV11-2 | CASSAGTGEETQYF
TRBJ1-2 | TRBV18 | CASSPGREGGYTF
TRBJ1-4 | TRBV7-2 | CASSLDGSGEKLFF
TRBJ2-7 | TRBV29-1 | CSGKGGPNSYEQYF
TRBJ1-6 | TRBV6-1 | CASSEDLGYNSPLHF
TRBJ2-1 | TRBV7-2 | CASSLEGVARNEQFF
TRBJ2-7 | TRBV7-3 | CASSRDGTYEQYF
TRBJ2-1 | TRBV5-6 | CASSLGVDLNREQFF
TRBJ2-5 | TRBV27 | CASSFRGTLETQYF
TRBJ1-6 | TRBV18 | CASSNLGEANSPLHF
TRBJ2-2 | TRBV7-6 | CASSLGQASNTGELFF
TRBJ2-7 | TRBV19 | CASSIDGSIYEQYF
TRBJ2-7 | TRBV7-6 | CASSATAGTYEQYF
TRBJ2-5 | TRBV5-1 | CASSLGGSEVQYF
TRBJ1-3 | TRBV5-6 | CASSFSASLSGNTIYF
TRBJ2-1 | TRBV4-2 | CASSQHGQGDEQFF
TRBJ2-1 | TRBV7-3 | CASSPQGLAGAPKQFF
TRBJ1-1 | TRBV5-1 | CASSVTGAGTEAFF
TRBJ2-5 | TRBV6-5 | CASSYSVGALGETQYF
TRBJ2-1 | TRBV7-2 | CASSSQTGVLYNEQFF
TRBJ1-5 | TRBV6-5 | CASSYYPGSNQPQHF
TRBJ1-2 | TRBV4-1 | CASSHPTEFNYGYTF
TRBJ1-2 | TRBV11-2 | CASSPGQGNYGYTF
- | TRBV5-1 | CASSTATGGYEQYF
TRBJ2-1 | TRBV7-3 | CASSLSVGPGYNEQFF
TRBJ2-7 | TRBV7-2 | CASSLVPTLGGGSSYEQYF
TRBJ2-1 | TRBV4-3 | CASSHLYIGPYNEQFF
TRBJ1-3 | TRBV27 | CASSLRGSGNTIYF